This T cell receptor beta chain was identified in a study of blood T cell repertoires in COVID-19. About the research overall: PBMCs, B-cell-depleted T cells, or T cells provided the cDNA or gDNA that made up the material.

This clone was seen just once. Produced via immunoSEQ multiplex PCR; TCRdb's table is partial and in-frame only. The sample has 150,000 or so clones; approximately 83% are singletons. CDR1 SQVTM and CDR2 ANQGSEA come from the germline V gene. With V trimmed by 4 bases and J by 9 bases, 10 bases remained unmatched. This CDR3 region has 14 residues. This receptor was taken from a woman aged 60-75 years with COVID-19, enrolled during active disease. This rearrangement joins TRBV29-1 to TRBJ2-1; 9 positions agree with TRBD2. The sequencing sample was made of peripheral blood. This CDR3 is CSVVRGGRTIEQFF. The CDR3 DNA sequence: TGCAGCGTTGTGCGGGGGGGCCGAACGATTGAGCAGTTCTTC.